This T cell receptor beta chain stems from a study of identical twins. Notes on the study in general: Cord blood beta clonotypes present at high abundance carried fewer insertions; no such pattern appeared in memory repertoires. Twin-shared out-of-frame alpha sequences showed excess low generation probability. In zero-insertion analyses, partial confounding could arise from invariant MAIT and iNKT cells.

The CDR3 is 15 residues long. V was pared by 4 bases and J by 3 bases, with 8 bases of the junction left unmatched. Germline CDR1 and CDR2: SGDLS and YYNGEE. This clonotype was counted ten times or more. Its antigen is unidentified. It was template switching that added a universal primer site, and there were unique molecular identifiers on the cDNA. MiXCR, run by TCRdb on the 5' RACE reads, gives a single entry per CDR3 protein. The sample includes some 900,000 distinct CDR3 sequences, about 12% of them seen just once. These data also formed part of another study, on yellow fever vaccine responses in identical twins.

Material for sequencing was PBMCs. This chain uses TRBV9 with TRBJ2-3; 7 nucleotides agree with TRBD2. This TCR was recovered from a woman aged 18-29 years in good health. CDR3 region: CASSPLGGLTDTQYF. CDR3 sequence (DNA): TGTGCCAGCAGCCCATTGGGGGGGTTGACAGATACGCAGTATTTT. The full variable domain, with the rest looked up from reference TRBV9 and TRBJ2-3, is DSGVTQTPKHLITATGQRVTLRCSPRSGDLSVYWYQQSLDQGLQFLIQYYNGEERAKGNILERFSAQQFPDLHSELNLSSLELGDSALYFCASSPLGGLTDTQYFGPGTRLTVL.